This entry lists 24 T cell receptor beta chains sequenced from one sample in a study of cytotoxic CD8 clonotypes in ibrutinib-treated CLL. The method was immunoSEQ multiplex PCR; TCRdb's version includes in-frame clones alone and lacks a portion of them. This sample carries 110,000 to 150,000 clones, less than 95% of them seen once, and the ten largest clones take roughly 10%. Specimen: PBMCs, collected after 12 months of ibrutinib treatment. The receptor set was obtained from a human donor with chronic lymphocytic leukemia.

This chain uses TRBV9 with TRBJ2-2; 7 nucleotides line up with TRBD2. Germline CDR1 and CDR2: SGDLS and YYNGEE. The CDR3 extends over 18 amino acids. The J segment lost 0 bases and the V segment lost 0 bases, leaving 8 bases of the junction unmatched. CDR3 sequence: CASSVALGGVPNTGELFF. The CDR3 coding sequence is TGTGCCAGCAGCGTAGCGCTGGGGGGGGTCCCGAACACCGGGGAGCTGTTTTTT.

CDR3: CASSFNTEAFF. The CDR3, as DNA: TGTGCCAGCAGTTTTAACACTGAAGCTTTCTTT. The chain joins TRBV28 to TRBJ1-1; D unclear. V lost 3 bases and J lost 2, with 1 base in between. Germline CDR1 is MDHEN and CDR2 is SYDVKM. CDR3 size: 11 residues.

The chain combines TRBV2 with TRBJ2-7; D ambiguous. Trimming pared 3 bases from V and 2 bases from J, leaving 11 bases between. This CDR3 comprises 14 residues. CDR1 SNHLY and CDR2 FYNNEI come from the germline V gene. Here the CDR3 reads CASSEVWDAYEQYF. DNA of the CDR3: TGTGCCAGCAGTGAGGTGTGGGATGCCTACGAGCAGTACTTC.

The chain joins TRBV5-6 to TRBJ2-5; perhaps TRBD1 as D (5 bases). From germline, CDR1 is SGHDT and CDR2 YYEEEE. The CDR3 has 15 residues. Trimming pared 0 bases from V and 3 bases from J, leaving 12 bases between. CDR3 residues: CASSLALPGKETQYF. The CDR3 nucleotides read TGTGCCAGCAGCTTGGCTTTGCCAGGGAAAGAGACCCAGTACTTC.

This chain connects TRBV28 to TRBJ2-5; 7 bases match TRBD1. CDR1 is MDHEN, CDR2 SYDVKM, per germline. J was trimmed by 5 bases and V by 10 bases; bases with no gene match: 10. This CDR3 spans 13 amino acids. The CDR3: CATFETGSETQYF. The CDR3 DNA follows: TGTGCCACCTTCGAGACAGGGAGCGAGACCCAGTACTTC.

V usage is TRBV25-1 and J usage is TRBJ1-6; weak D call: TRBD1 (6 bases). The CDR3 has 15 residues. Germline-derived CDR1 and CDR2 are MGHDK and SYGVNS. Between the trimmed V and J ends, which lost 6 bases and 7 bases, there was a span of 16 bases. The CDR3 coding sequence is TGTGCCAGCAGGCCAGGGGAAACGGCGAATTCACCCCTCCACTTT. As protein: CASRPGETANSPLHF.

The genes are TRBV5-8 and TRBJ2-5; 12 bases fit TRBD1. The CDR3 is 16 amino acids. Germline CDR1 and CDR2: SGHTS and YDEGEE. With 4 bases clipped from V and 4 bases from J, the junction kept 8 bases outside the gene matches. For the CDR3, the DNA is TGTGCCAGCAGCCTGGGGGGACAGGGGGCGGGAGAGACCCAGTACTTC. This codes for CASSLGGQGAGETQYF.

This sequence joins TRBV7-6 and TRBJ2-2; D may be TRBD2 (7 bases). The CDR3 has 17 amino acids. The V and J ends lost 1 base and 4 bases respectively, with 16 bases between them. From germline, CDR1 is SGHVS and CDR2 FNYEAQ. The CDR3, as DNA: TGTGCCAGCAGCTTAGTTCACGGGGGGCAGGGCACCGGGGAGCTGTTTTTT. It encodes CASSLVHGGQGTGELFF.

J is TRBJ2-1 and V is TRBV6-1; perhaps TRBD1 as D (6 bases). V was trimmed by 6 bases and J by 12 bases, leaving 12 bases between them. The CDR3 runs 11 residues. Germline CDR1 and CDR2: MNHNS and SASEGT. The CDR3 reads CASSEQGGQFF. DNA of the CDR3: TGTGCCAGCAGCGAACAGGGCGGGCAGTTCTTC.

The chain carries TRBV7-9 and TRBJ2-5, with TRBD1 as a possible D gene (5 bases). Germline CDR1 and CDR2: SEHNR and FQNEAQ (reference sequence). The CDR3 loop spans 14 amino acids. V was shortened by 5 bases and J by 5 bases, with 15 bases between the two germline ends. The DNA for the CDR3 is TGTGCCAGCAGCCCAGGGCAGGGCGTGGAGACCCAGTACTTC. It yields the protein CASSPGQGVETQYF.

This chain links TRBV7-9 with TRBJ2-1; 8 nucleotides line up with TRBD2. This CDR3 spans 17 amino acids. V trimming: 0 bases; J trimming: 0 bases; junction bases outside the gene matches: 4. Per germline, CDR1 SEHNR and CDR2 FQNEAQ (reference sequence). The CDR3 DNA sequence: TGTGCCAGCAGCTTAGCAACTAGCGGAGCCTCCTACAATGAGCAGTTCTTC. This gives the protein CASSLATSGASYNEQFF.

This rearrangement joins TRBV6-1 to TRBJ1-5; D not certain. Germline V gene sequence: CDR1 MNHNS, CDR2 SASEGT. The CDR3 has 14 amino acids. The ends were cut back, 3 bases at V and 5 bases at J, with 11 bases in the middle. The CDR3 region has the DNA TGTGCCAGCAGTGAGCCCCTATGGGATCAGCCCCAGCATTTT. It yields the protein CASSEPLWDQPQHF.

The rearrangement joins TRBV28 to TRBJ2-3, with 10 bases that match TRBD2. There are 15 residues in the CDR3. V shed 6 bases, J shed 3 bases, and the junction held 6 bases outside the gene matches. Per the germline V gene, CDR1 is MDHEN and CDR2 is SYDVKM. The CDR3 protein is CASSSSGSPTDTQYF. The CDR3 DNA reads as TGTGCCAGCAGCTCTAGCGGGAGCCCGACAGATACGCAGTATTTT.

The rearrangement joins TRBV5-1 to TRBJ2-1, with TRBD1 as a possible D gene (6 bases). Germline CDR1 reads SGHRS; CDR2 reads YFSETQ. The CDR3 totals 15 residues. Trimming shortened V by 3 bases and J by 3 bases, and 13 bases separated the two germline ends. The CDR3 coding sequence is TGCGCCAGCAGCTCGCTCCCGGGACACTACAATGAGCAGTTCTTC. Protein: CASSSLPGHYNEQFF.

The chain joins TRBV7-3 to TRBJ2-3; 14 bases map to TRBD2. V shed 5 bases, J shed 5 bases, and the junction held 12 bases outside the gene matches. The CDR3 has 18 amino acids. Germline loops: CDR1 SGHTA, CDR2 FQGTGA. The CDR3 DNA is TGTGCCAGCAGCCCAACCCCGGGACTAGCGGGAGTCGAAGATACGCAGTATTTT. Its translation: CASSPTPGLAGVEDTQYF.

The J gene is TRBJ2-7, the V gene TRBV15; 7 nucleotides match TRBD2. V lost 9 bases to trimming and J lost 4 bases; unmatched junction nucleotides: 15. The CDR3 totals 15 residues. Per the germline V gene, CDR1 is LNHNV and CDR2 is YYDKDF (reference sequence). CDR3 residues: CATSSPRLARYEQYF. Here the CDR3 DNA reads TGTGCCACTAGTAGTCCCCGACTAGCTAGGTACGAGCAGTACTTC.

The chain has TRBV11-1 and TRBJ2-1; D assignment may be TRBD1 or TRBD2 (6 bases each). The V end lost 5 bases, the J end lost 8 bases, and 16 bases lay between the germline ends. The length of the CDR3 is 14 residues. Looked up from germline, CDR1 is SGHAT and CDR2 is FQDESV (reference sequence). The CDR3 here is CASSPPGARDEQFF. As DNA, the CDR3 is TGTGCCAGCAGCCCCCCGGGGGCAAGGGATGAGCAGTTCTTC.

This sequence joins TRBV11-2 and TRBJ2-5, with 13 bases identical to TRBD2. Germline values: CDR1 SGHAT, CDR2 FQNNGV. The CDR3 totals 16 residues. V trimming: 5 bases; J trimming: 5 bases; junction bases outside the gene matches: 8. The CDR3 region has the DNA TGTGCCAGCAGCCCAGGGACTAGCGGGAATTACGAGACCCAGTACTTC. Translated: CASSPGTSGNYETQYF.

The chain has TRBV11-3 and TRBJ2-7, with TRBD1 identical over 8 bases. The junction had 4 bases not matched to a gene; V was cut back by 0 bases and J by 0 bases. In germline, CDR1 is SGHNT, CDR2 YENEEA. The CDR3 is made up of 16 amino acids. The CDR3 reads CASSLDGDRGSYEQYF. The DNA of the CDR3 is TGTGCCAGCAGCTTAGATGGCGACAGGGGCTCCTACGAGCAGTACTTC.

This chain uses TRBV27 with TRBJ2-7; 7 nucleotides agree with TRBD2. After removal of 4 bases from V and 4 bases from J, the junction contained 7 bases not matched to a gene. Germline lookup yields CDR1 MNHEY and CDR2 SMNVEV (reference sequence). CDR3 length: 14 amino acids. The chain's CDR3 is CASSSSGKPYEQYF. For the CDR3, the DNA is TGTGCCAGCAGTTCTAGCGGAAAGCCTTACGAGCAGTACTTC.

The chain carries TRBV18 and TRBJ1-1; D gene uncertain. From germline, CDR1 is KGHSH and CDR2 LQKENI. V shed 4 bases and J shed 1 base, with 16 bases lying between them. The CDR3 totals 16 residues. CDR3 sequence (DNA): TGTGCCAGCTCACGTGGACCCTCAGAGGGGAACACTGAAGCTTTCTTT. Its protein is CASSRGPSEGNTEAFF.

The J gene is TRBJ2-1, the V gene TRBV7-9, with D uncertain. Trimming took 6 bases from V and 9 from J, leaving 15 bases between them. Germline assignment: CDR1 SEHNR and CDR2 FQNEAQ (reference sequence). The CDR3 runs 13 residues. CDR3 amino acids: CASRDAELVEQFF. The DNA of the CDR3 is TGTGCCAGCAGGGACGCCGAGTTGGTTGAGCAGTTCTTC. Using reference TRBV7-9 and TRBJ2-1 for the parts outside the CDR3, the full variable domain is DTGVSQNPRHKITKRGQNVTFRCDPISEHNRLYWYRQTLGQGPEFLTYFQNEAQLEKSRLLSDRFSAERPKGSFSTLEIQRTEQGDSAMYLCASRDAELVEQFFGPGTRLTVL.

In the case of this clone: Different DNA sequences within this sample yield the same CDR3. This chain uses TRBV19 with TRBJ2-5; no definite D call. Germline V gene data show CDR1 as LNHDA and CDR2 as SQIVND (reference sequence). The CDR3 covers 13 residues. Trimming removed 1 base at V and 5 bases at J, with 8 bases between. In DNA, the CDR3 is TGTGCCAGTAGTATAGGGAGAGAGGAGACCCAGTACTTC. Translated: CASSIGREETQYF.

The genes are TRBV7-2 and TRBJ2-6; tentatively, D is TRBD1 (5 bases). There are 17 residues in the CDR3. CDR1 is SGHTA, CDR2 FQGNSA, per germline. V dropped 1 base and J dropped 3 bases, with 13 bases sitting between them. The CDR3 region has the DNA TGTGCCAGCAGCTTAGTAATTACCAGGGTTGGGGCCAACGTCCTGACTTTC. The encoded protein is CASSLVITRVGANVLTF.